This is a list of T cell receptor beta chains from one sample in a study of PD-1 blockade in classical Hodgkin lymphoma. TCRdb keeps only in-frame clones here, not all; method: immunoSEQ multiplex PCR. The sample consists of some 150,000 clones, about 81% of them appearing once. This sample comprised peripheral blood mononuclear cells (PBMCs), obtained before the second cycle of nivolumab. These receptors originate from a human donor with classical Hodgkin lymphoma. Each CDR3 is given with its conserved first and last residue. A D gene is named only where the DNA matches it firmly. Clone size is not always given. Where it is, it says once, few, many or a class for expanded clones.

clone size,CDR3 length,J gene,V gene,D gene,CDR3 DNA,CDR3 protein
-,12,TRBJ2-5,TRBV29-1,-,TGCAGCGTTCGATGGGACGTAGAGACCCAGTACTTC,CSVRWDVETQYF
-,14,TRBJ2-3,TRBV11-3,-,TGTGCCAGCAGCTTAGAGGGGTACACAGATACGCAGTATTTT,CASSLEGYTDTQYF
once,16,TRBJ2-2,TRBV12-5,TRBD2,TGTGCTAGTGGGTCCCGGCTAGCGGGGGGCACCGGGGAGCTGTTTTTT,CASGSRLAGGTGELFF
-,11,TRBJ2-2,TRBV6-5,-,TGTGCCAGTGGAACCCCCGGGGAGCTGTTTTTT,CASGTPGELFF
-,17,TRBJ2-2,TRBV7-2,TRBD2,TGTGCCAGCAGCTTCATGTCAGCGGGAAGGGCTACCGGGGAGCTGTTTTTT,CASSFMSAGRATGELFF
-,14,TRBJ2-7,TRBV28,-,TGTGCCAGCAGTCTCCATGATATAACCTACGAGCAGTACTTC,CASSLHDITYEQYF
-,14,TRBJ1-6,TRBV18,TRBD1,TGCGCCAGCTCACCACGACAGGGTGGGCCACCCCTCCACTTT,CASSPRQGGPPLHF
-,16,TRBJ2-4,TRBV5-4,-,TGTGCCAGCAGCTTGAGGCAGTCACTAGCCAAAAACATTCAGTACTTC,CASSLRQSLAKNIQYF
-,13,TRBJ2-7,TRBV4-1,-,TGCGCCAGCAGTACACAGACTGCCTACGAGCAGTACTTC,CASSTQTAYEQYF
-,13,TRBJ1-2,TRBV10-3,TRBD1,TGTGCCATCAGAGTCGACAGGGGGTATGGCTACACCTTC,CAIRVDRGYGYTF
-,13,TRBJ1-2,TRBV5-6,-,TGTGCCAGCAGAGCCCCCGGCAACTATGGCTACACCTTC,CASRAPGNYGYTF
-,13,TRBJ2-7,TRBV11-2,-,TGTGCCAGCAGCCGACAGAGTAACTACGAGCAGTACTTC,CASSRQSNYEQYF
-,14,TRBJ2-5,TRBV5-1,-,TGCGCCAGCAGCTTGGAGGCAGCCCCAGAGACCCAGTACTTC,CASSLEAAPETQYF
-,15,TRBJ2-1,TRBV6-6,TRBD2,TGTGCCAGCAGTTCTCTGGATGGGAGGGCCGGTGAGCAGTTCTTC,CASSSLDGRAGEQFF
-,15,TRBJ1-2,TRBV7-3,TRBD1,TGTGCCAGCAGCTTAGGAGGGGGACAGAACTATGGCTACACCTTC,CASSLGGGQNYGYTF